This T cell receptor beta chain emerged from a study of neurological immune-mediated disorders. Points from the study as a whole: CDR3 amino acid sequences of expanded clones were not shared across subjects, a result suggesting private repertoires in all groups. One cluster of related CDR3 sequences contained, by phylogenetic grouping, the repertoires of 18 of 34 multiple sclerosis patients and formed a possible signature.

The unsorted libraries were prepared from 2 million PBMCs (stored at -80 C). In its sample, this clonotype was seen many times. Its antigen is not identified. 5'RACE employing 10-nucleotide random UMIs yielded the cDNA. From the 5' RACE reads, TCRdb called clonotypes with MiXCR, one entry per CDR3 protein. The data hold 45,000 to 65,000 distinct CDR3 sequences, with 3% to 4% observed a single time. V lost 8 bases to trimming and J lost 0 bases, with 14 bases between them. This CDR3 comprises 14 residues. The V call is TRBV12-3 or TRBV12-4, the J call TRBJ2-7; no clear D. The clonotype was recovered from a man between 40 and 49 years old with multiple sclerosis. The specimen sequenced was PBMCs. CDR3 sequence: CASGVRAHSYEQYF. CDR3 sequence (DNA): TGTGCCAGCGGAGTAAGGGCCCACTCCTACGAGCAGTACTTC.